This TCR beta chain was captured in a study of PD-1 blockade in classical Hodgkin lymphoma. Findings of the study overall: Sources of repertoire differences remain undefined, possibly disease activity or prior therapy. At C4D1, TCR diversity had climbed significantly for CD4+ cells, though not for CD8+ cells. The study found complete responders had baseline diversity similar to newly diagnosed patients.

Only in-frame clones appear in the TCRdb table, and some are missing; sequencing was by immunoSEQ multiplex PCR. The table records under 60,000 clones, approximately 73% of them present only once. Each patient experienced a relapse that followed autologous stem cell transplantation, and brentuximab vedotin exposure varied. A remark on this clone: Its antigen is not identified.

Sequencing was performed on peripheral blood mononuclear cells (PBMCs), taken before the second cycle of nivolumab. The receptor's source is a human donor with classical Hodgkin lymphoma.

The CDR3 here is CSGPGQGRLSNQPQHF. The CDR3 DNA follows: TGCAGCGGACCGGGACAGGGTCGCCTTAGCAATCAGCCCCAGCATTTT. This chain joins TRBV29-1 and TRBJ1-5, with 9 positions matching TRBD1. The germline V gene encodes CDR1 SQVTM and CDR2 ANQGSEA. The CDR3 consists of 16 residues. The V and J ends lost 7 bases and 0 bases, in that order; junction bases with no gene match: 10.